These 32 T cell receptor beta chains came from one sample sequenced in a study of tumor-infiltrating lymphocytes in primary liver carcinoma. Scientists recovered RNA and DNA together from approximately 20-30 mg of unsorted bulk tissue. Researchers generated TCR beta cDNA from about 530 ng of total RNA, relying on a constant-region primer. A slightly modified ARM-PCR protocol with three nested multiplex PCR rounds produced these TCR beta libraries. Each of the first two PCR rounds ran nine to ten cycles with TRBV1-TRBV30 forward and C-beta reverse primers. Each CDR3 protein gets one entry after TCRdb re-called the multiplex PCR reads with MiXCR. This table has roughly 120,000 distinct CDR3 sequences, around two thirds appearing once. The material sequenced was liver tumor tissue from sampling region 1. Indicated subset: tumor region T1, superior pole. Receptor source: a woman in her sixties or seventies with primary liver carcinoma and hepatitis B virus infection.

Many counts were recorded for this clonotype. The chain is built from TRBV5-1 and TRBJ2-4; no clear D. There are 16 residues in the CDR3. Germline CDR1 and CDR2: SGHRS and YFSETQ. V was pared by 5 bases and J by 0 bases, with 15 bases between. CDR3 sequence (DNA): TGCGCCAGCAGTTATGACCCCAACCTAGCCAAAAACATTCAGTACTTC. Protein sequence: CASSYDPNLAKNIQYF.

This clonotype was observed once. The germline gene is not matched at one end of the junction; a read error may be the cause. V usage is TRBV28 and J usage is TRBJ2-1; maybe TRBD2 (6 bases). CDR1 MDHEN and CDR2 SYDVKM come from the germline V gene. CDR3 size: 17 residues. Here the CDR3 DNA reads TGTGACAGCAGCTTAGGGACTTTTGTCTTCTCCTACAATGAGCAGTTCTTC. It is translated as CDSSLGTFVFSYNEQFF.

On this clonotype: A much larger clonotype is one base distant, so this may be a read error. This chain connects TRBV29-1 to TRBJ2-5, with 8 bases lining up with TRBD1. V lost 6 bases and J lost 3; bases outside the gene matches: 9. The CDR3 consists of 14 residues. Per germline, CDR1 SQVTM and CDR2 ANQGSEA. CDR3 DNA sequence: TGCAGCGTAATCGGGACAGGTTTTAAAGAGACCCAGTACTTC. Encoded protein: CSVIGTGFKETQYF.

CDR3 amino acids: CASGGREGANNEQFF. In nucleotides, the CDR3 is TGTGCCAGCGGCGGAAGGGAGGGAGCCAACAATGAGCAGTTCTTC. The chain employs TRBV11-3 and TRBJ2-1, with 7 positions matching TRBD2. The CDR3 length is 15 residues. The germline V gene encodes CDR1 SGHNT and CDR2 YENEEA. With V trimmed by 8 bases and J by 5 bases, 12 bases remained unmatched.

This rearrangement joins TRBV5-1 to TRBJ2-1, with 9 bases that match TRBD2. CDR3 length equals 16 residues. Germline CDR1 reads SGHRS; CDR2 reads YFSETQ. The CDR3 here is CACSLDPSGTYNEQFF. CDR3 sequence (DNA): TGCGCTTGCAGCTTGGATCCTAGCGGGACTTACAATGAGCAGTTCTTC.

Remarks on this clonotype: An end of the junction does not agree with germline; a read error may underlie this. The V and J genes are TRBV6-1 and TRBJ2-7; the match to TRBD2 covers 12 bases. Germline V lookup: CDR1 MNHNS, CDR2 SASEGT. The CDR3 covers 17 residues. The CDR3 sequence: CTSSERAPSGRVTEQYF. In nucleotides, the CDR3 is TGTACCAGCAGTGAGAGAGCTCCTAGCGGGAGGGTTACCGAGCAGTACTTC.

As for this clonotype: This may come from a read error, since a much larger clone is one base off. This sequence joins TRBV4-1 and TRBJ2-1; D is undetermined. The CDR3 spans 16 residues. Germline values: CDR1 MGHRA, CDR2 YSYEKL. Trimming removed 0 bases from V and 8 bases from J, with 17 bases in between. Here the CDR3 DNA reads TGCGCCAGCAGCCAAGACCCTCTGGGCCGTCACGATGAGCAGTTCTTC. This encodes CASSQDPLGRHDEQFF.

The chain recombines TRBV24-1 with TRBJ2-4, with 8 bases matching TRBD1. Unmatched junction bases numbered 5, after V lost 7 bases and J lost 13 bases. This CDR3 is built from 11 residues. The germline CDR1 and CDR2 sequences are KGHDR and SFDVKD. The CDR3 DNA reads as TGTGCCACCAGCTGCAGGGGGCGGCAGTACTTC. Residues: CATSCRGRQYF.

Remarks on this clonotype: A single base separates this from a much larger clone, so it may be a read error. This rearrangement joins TRBV14 to TRBJ2-3; TRBD1 is a possible D gene (6 bases). V shed 5 bases and J shed 4 bases, with 16 bases lying between them. CDR3 size: 15 residues. Per germline, CDR1 SGHDN and CDR2 FVKESK. Here the CDR3 DNA reads TGTGCCAGCAGCAACAGGACAGATCTAGCAGATACGCAGTATTTT. Residues: CASSNRTDLADTQYF.

Concerning this clonotype itself: Relative to the germline gene, one junction end is altered; a read error may explain this. The chain uses TRBV30 and TRBJ1-5; no clear D. The CDR3 sequence is 13 residues long. Germline CDR1 and CDR2: GTSNPN and SVGIG (reference sequence). CDR3 loop: CAWTADSNRPQHF. CDR3 nucleotides: TGTGCCTGGACAGCTGATAGCAATCGGCCCCAGCACTTT.

As regards this clonotype: This likely comes from a read error, as the CDR3 has no conserved phenylalanine or tryptophan at its end. The CDR3 protein is CASSLVSGKPQHL. Here the CDR3 DNA reads TGCGCCAGCAGCTTAGTTTCCGGGAAGCCCCAGCATCTT. The V gene is TRBV11-2, the J gene TRBJ1-5; no definite D call. Germline CDR1 is SGHAT and CDR2 is FQNNGV. The CDR3 is made up of 13 amino acids.

On this clonotype: Given a much more abundant clone one base away, this may be a read error. The chain joins TRBV6-1 to TRBJ2-1, with D possibly TRBD2 on 5 matching bases. This CDR3 spans 15 amino acids. Looked up from germline, CDR1 is MNHNS and CDR2 is SASEGT. Trimming shortened V by 5 bases and J by 4 bases, and 15 bases separated the two germline ends. CDR3 region: CASSYFSVEYNEQFF. The CDR3 nucleotides are TGTGCCAGCAGTTACTTTAGCGTGGAGTACAATGAGCAGTTCTTC.

The sample holds many counts of this clonotype. The chain links TRBV6-1 to TRBJ1-1; D remains ambiguous. The CDR3 is 13 residues long. Trimming took 4 bases from V and 1 from J, leaving 7 bases between them. Germline V gives CDR1 MNHNS, CDR2 SASEGT. Here the CDR3 reads CASSAGENTEAFF. As DNA, the CDR3 is TGTGCCAGCAGTGCCGGGGAGAACACTGAAGCTTTCTTT.

The gene calls are TRBV7-6 and TRBJ2-1, with TRBD2 identical over 9 bases. Trimming at V came to 2 bases and at J to 5 bases, leaving 4 bases not matched to a gene. The CDR3 has 15 residues. CDR1 and CDR2 from the germline V gene are SGHVS and FNYEAQ. This CDR3 is CASSLTAGGNNEQFF. The DNA for the CDR3 is TGTGCCAGCAGCTTAACAGCGGGAGGAAACAATGAGCAGTTCTTC.

The chain employs TRBV11-2 and TRBJ2-7; D not resolved. This CDR3 spans 14 amino acids. Germline lookup yields CDR1 SGHAT and CDR2 FQNNGV. V was shortened by 6 bases and J by 2 bases, with 14 bases between the two germline ends. CDR3 sequence reads: CASSLTDAAYEQYF. CDR3 bases: TGTGCCAGCAGTTTAACGGACGCTGCCTACGAGCAGTACTTC. The variable domain in full, with the rest retrieved from reference TRBV11-2 and TRBJ2-7, is EAGVAQSPRYKIIEKRQSVAFWCNPISGHATLYWYQQILGQGPKLLIQFQNNGVVDDSQLPKDRFSAERLKGVDSTLKIQPAKLEDSAVYLCASSLTDAAYEQYFGPGTRLTVT.

On this clonotype: A much larger clone differs from this one at a single base, so this may be a read error. The CDR3: CATKGAGDYTGGLFF. The CDR3 region has the DNA TGTGCCACGAAGGGAGCGGGAGATTACACCGGGGGGCTGTTTTTT. The chain is built from TRBV6-6 and TRBJ2-2, with 8 nucleotides matching TRBD2. Germline-derived CDR1 and CDR2 are MNHNY and SVGAGI (reference sequence). The CDR3 sequence is 15 residues long.

As concerns this clonotype: A read error may be the cause here, since a much bigger clone is one base away. The chain links TRBV7-8 to TRBJ1-4; 7 nucleotides align to TRBD1. The CDR3 is 16 amino acids. Germline V CDR1 and CDR2: SGHVS, FQNEAQ. V lost 5 bases to trimming and J lost 6 bases; unmatched junction nucleotides: 12. The CDR3 loop is CASSLTPRGQDEKLFF. In DNA form, the CDR3 reads TGTGCCAGCAGCCTCACCCCGAGGGGGCAGGATGAAAAACTGTTTTTT.

Remarks on this clonotype: This is likely a read error, given that the CDR3 carries no conserved phenylalanine or tryptophan at its end. This rearrangement joins TRBV30 to TRBJ2-7, with D tentatively TRBD2 (5 bases). The V and J ends lost 3 bases and 7 bases respectively, with 16 bases between them. This CDR3 is 13 amino acids long. Germline lookup yields CDR1 GTSNPN and CDR2 SVGIG (reference sequence). The CDR3, as DNA: TGTGCCTGGAGAGGTTTGGGAGTTGGGGAGCAGTACATC. Translation: CAWRGLGVGEQYI.

Of note for this clonotype: The junction departs from the called germline gene at one end, perhaps through a read error. This chain's CDR3 is CASSLSDVETRYF. The CDR3 DNA is TGTGCCAGCAGTTTATCCGATGTTGAGACCCGGTACTTC. The rearrangement joins TRBV28 to TRBJ2-5; D call uncertain. Per germline, CDR1 MDHEN and CDR2 SYDVKM. The CDR3 consists of 13 residues.

This clonotype was observed a few times. This could be a read error, since a much larger clone is one nucleotide away. The rearrangement joins TRBV5-5 to TRBJ2-1; TRBD2 is a possible D gene (6 bases). Germline V gene lookup returns CDR1 SGHKS and CDR2 YYEKEE (reference sequence). CDR3 size: 16 residues. V lost 1 base, J lost 2 bases, and 13 bases lay in between. CDR3: CASSLSLTGAYNEQFF. DNA of the CDR3: TGTGCCAGCAGCTTGAGTCTAACGGGAGCCTACAATGAGCAGTTCTTC.

This clonotype has just a few counts. The chain employs TRBV29-1 and TRBJ2-2; possible D gene TRBD2, 6 bases. Germline CDR1 reads SQVTM; CDR2 reads ANQGSEA. The CDR3 is 13 residues long. V lost 3 bases, J lost 6 bases, and 11 bases lay in between. The chain's CDR3 is CSVEGWEAGELFF. CDR3 sequence (DNA): TGCAGCGTTGAGGGGTGGGAGGCCGGGGAGCTGTTTTTT.

This clonotype has only a few counts. The chain is built from TRBV5-1 and TRBJ1-2; possibly TRBD1 for D (5 bases). The V end was cut by 4 bases, the J end by 1 base, with 14 bases between. This CDR3 has 15 residues. Per the germline V gene, CDR1 is SGHRS and CDR2 is YFSETQ. This CDR3 reads CASSLEGGVNYGYTF. The CDR3 nucleotides read TGCGCCAGCAGCCTCGAGGGAGGGGTTAACTATGGCTACACCTTC.

Concerning this clonotype itself: At one boundary the junction diverges from the germline segment, which might be a read error. V usage is TRBV6-5 and J usage is TRBJ2-1; TRBD2 matches at 7 bases. Germline V gives CDR1 MNHEY, CDR2 SVGAGI. CDR3 length: 18 amino acids. CDR3 amino acids: CASSCSIPSGATYNEQFF. The CDR3 nucleotides read TGTGCCAGCAGTTGCTCGATTCCTAGCGGAGCGACCTACAATGAGCAGTTCTTT.

This clonotype was counted only a few times. The chain has TRBV6-4 and TRBJ2-1; possible D gene TRBD2, 6 bases. This CDR3 is built from 13 residues. Trimming stripped 3 bases from V and 6 bases from J, with 9 bases between. The germline CDR1 and CDR2 sequences are MRHNA and SNTAGT. CDR3 sequence: CASSEREANEQFF. CDR3 DNA sequence: TGTGCCAGCAGTGAGAGGGAGGCCAATGAGCAGTTCTTC.

The CDR3 loop is CASGRGASGSTHEQYF. The DNA of the CDR3 is TGTGCCAGCGGCCGAGGGGCTAGCGGGAGTACTCACGAGCAGTACTTC. The genes are TRBV11-2 and TRBJ2-7; TRBD2 aligns across 10 bases. CDR3 length equals 16 residues. Germline loops: CDR1 SGHAT, CDR2 FQNNGV. V shed 8 bases and J 5 bases; nucleotides not matched to a gene: 15.

The rearrangement joins TRBV29-1 to TRBJ2-1; TRBD2 agrees at 9 bases. CDR1 and CDR2 from the germline V gene are SQVTM and ANQGSEA. The trim removed 3 bases at V and 12 bases at J, leaving 9 bases unmatched. The CDR3 loop spans 13 amino acids. The CDR3 region is CSVELAGYKVQFF. The CDR3 DNA is TGCAGCGTTGAGCTAGCGGGGTACAAGGTGCAGTTCTTC.

This clonotype is termed medium-sized. The rearrangement links TRBV29-1 to TRBJ2-1; D gene ambiguous. CDR1 is SQVTM, CDR2 ANQGSEA, per germline. CDR3 size: 14 residues. The V end lost 3 bases, the J end lost 10 bases, and 19 bases lay between the germline ends. The CDR3 coding sequence is TGCAGCGTTGATGGATATCGAACCCACGAAGAGCAGTTCTTC. This encodes CSVDGYRTHEEQFF.

This clonotype is deemed medium-sized. The chain uses TRBV11-2 and TRBJ2-7; tentative D call: TRBD2 (6 bases). The length of the CDR3 is 15 residues. With 2 bases removed from V and 3 bases from J, the gap between germline ends came to 14 bases. The V gene's germline CDR1 is SGHAT and CDR2 FQNNGV. This CDR3 reads CASSLLTGVIYEQYF. Written as DNA, the CDR3 is TGTGCCAGCAGCTTATTGACGGGAGTGATCTACGAGCAGTACTTC.

This sequence joins TRBV11-3 and TRBJ2-2; the match to TRBD2 covers 13 bases. The junction had 12 bases not matched to a gene; V was cut back by 5 bases and J by 6 bases. CDR3 length: 18 residues. CDR1 and CDR2 from the germline V gene are SGHNT and YENEEA. For the CDR3, the DNA is TGTGCCAGCAGCGAGGAACTAGCGGGAGGGCAAAGGGCCGGGGAGCTGTTTTTT. This encodes CASSEELAGGQRAGELFF.

Points on this clonotype: A read error may explain this, as a much larger clone is one base away. The V call is TRBV4-1, the J call TRBJ1-1; 8 bases fit TRBD1. The germline CDR1 and CDR2 sequences are MGHRA and YSYEKL. The CDR3 is 19 residues long. The CDR3 sequence: CASSQHQTGAAIFNTKAFF. In DNA, the CDR3 is TGCGCCAGCAGCCAACACCAGACAGGGGCCGCCATTTTCAACACTAAAGCTTTCTTT.

In regard to this clonotype: Possible read error: a much larger clone is one base away. J is TRBJ2-2 and V is TRBV29-1, with D perhaps TRBD2 (6 bases). Trimming removed 7 bases from V and 3 bases from J, with 15 bases in between. The length of the CDR3 is 14 residues. Germline lookup yields CDR1 SQVTM and CDR2 ANQGSEA. The CDR3 nucleotides read TGCAGCGCCAAGACTAGAATCCACACCGGGGAGCTGTTTTTT. As protein: CSAKTRIHTGELFF.

With regard to this clonotype: At one end the junction does not follow the germline gene, possibly because of a read error. This chain connects TRBV28 to TRBJ2-5; possibly TRBD2 for D (6 bases). Germline V lookup: CDR1 MDHEN, CDR2 SYDVKM. CDR3 length: 19 residues. In nucleotides, the CDR3 is TGTGCCAGCAGTACTCGGAAGATACTAGTGGGGGGAACCAAGTTTTCCCAGTACTTT. Protein: CASSTRKILVGGTKFSQYF.